These T cell receptor beta chains were read from a single sample in a study of blood T cell repertoires in COVID-19. Generated by immunoSEQ multiplex PCR, the TCRdb table keeps only in-frame clones and is missing some. The table lists 100,000 to 120,000 clones, around 68% of them singletons, with around 7.3% in the top ten. The sequenced material came from peripheral blood. The receptors were sampled from a woman aged 60-75 years with acute or convalescent COVID-19. The CDR3 runs from the conserved cysteine through the conserved F or W. The D gene is left open where the match is weak. The listing skips clone size in some rows; elsewhere it reads once, few, many or a size class.

D gene: -
clone size: -
J gene: TRBJ1-3
CDR3 length: 15
V gene: TRBV5-1
CDR3 DNA: TGCGCCAGCAGATGGGGGGATAACTCTGGAAACACCATATATTTT
CDR3 protein: CASRWGDNSGNTIYF

D gene: -
clone size: -
J gene: TRBJ2-2
CDR3 length: 17
V gene: TRBV15
CDR3 DNA: TGTGCCACCAGCGCCCGACCACCGGGAACGAACACCGGGGAGCTGTTTTTT
CDR3 protein: CATSARPPGTNTGELFF

D gene: TRBD1
clone size: -
J gene: TRBJ1-2
CDR3 length: 14
V gene: TRBV4-2
CDR3 DNA: TGTGCCAGCAGGACTAGGACAGGGGCAGCGGGCTACACCTTC
CDR3 protein: CASRTRTGAAGYTF

D gene: -
clone size: -
J gene: TRBJ2-1
CDR3 length: 16
V gene: TRBV7-6
CDR3 DNA: TGTGCCAGCAGCGACCCGGCGGGACAGACCTACAATGAGCAGTTCTTC
CDR3 protein: CASSDPAGQTYNEQFF

D gene: -
clone size: few
J gene: TRBJ1-2
CDR3 length: 14
V gene: TRBV7-2
CDR3 DNA: TGTGCCAGCAGCTTAGCCGGACTATTCTCTGGCTACACCTTC
CDR3 protein: CASSLAGLFSGYTF

D gene: -
clone size: -
J gene: TRBJ1-5
CDR3 length: 15
V gene: TRBV30
CDR3 DNA: TGTGCCTGGAGTGCCAATAGAGCTAAGAATCAGCCCCAGCATTTT
CDR3 protein: CAWSANRAKNQPQHF

D gene: TRBD1
clone size: -
J gene: TRBJ1-4
CDR3 length: 14
V gene: TRBV18
CDR3 DNA: TGTGCCAGCTCACCGGGACAGCCTAATGAAAAACTGTTTTTT
CDR3 protein: CASSPGQPNEKLFF

D gene: TRBD1
clone size: -
J gene: TRBJ1-2
CDR3 length: 14
V gene: TRBV5-1
CDR3 DNA: TGCGCCAGCAGCGGAGGGACAGATATCTATGGCTACACCTTC
CDR3 protein: CASSGGTDIYGYTF

D gene: TRBD2
clone size: -
J gene: TRBJ2-5
CDR3 length: 13
V gene: TRBV5-1
CDR3 DNA: TGCGCCAGCAGCTTAACGGGGGGAGAGACCCAGTACTTC
CDR3 protein: CASSLTGGETQYF

D gene: -
clone size: -
J gene: TRBJ2-1
CDR3 length: 12
V gene: TRBV4-3
CDR3 DNA: TGCGCCAGCAGCCAAGATCACAGGGTCCAGTTCTTC
CDR3 protein: CASSQDHRVQFF

D gene: TRBD1
clone size: few
J gene: TRBJ1-5
CDR3 length: 13
V gene: TRBV27
CDR3 DNA: TGTGCCAGCAGTTCGGACAGGGGGCAGCCCCAGCATTTT
CDR3 protein: CASSSDRGQPQHF

D gene: -
clone size: -
J gene: TRBJ2-7
CDR3 length: 15
V gene: TRBV11-3
CDR3 DNA: TGTGCCAGCAGTAGACAGGCCCTGTTGAGCTACGAGCAGTACTTC
CDR3 protein: CASSRQALLSYEQYF

D gene: -
clone size: -
J gene: TRBJ2-7
CDR3 length: 15
V gene: TRBV4-3
CDR3 DNA: TGCGCCAGCAGCCAAGACTTTGAGGGTTCGGGGGAGCAGTACTTC
CDR3 protein: CASSQDFEGSGEQYF

D gene: -
clone size: -
J gene: TRBJ1-1
CDR3 length: 12
V gene: TRBV10-3
CDR3 DNA: TGTGCCATCAGTCCGAGTACGACTGAAGCTTTCTTT
CDR3 protein: CAISPSTTEAFF

D gene: -
clone size: -
J gene: TRBJ1-1
CDR3 length: 14
V gene: TRBV7-3
CDR3 DNA: TGTGCCAGCAGCTTAATGAGCAGGGGCACTGAAGCTTTCTTT
CDR3 protein: CASSLMSRGTEAFF

D gene: -
clone size: -
J gene: TRBJ1-3
CDR3 length: 17
V gene: TRBV6-1
CDR3 DNA: TGTGCCAGCAGTGAGTACCCGTCGGGAGCAGTCGGAAACACCATATATTTT
CDR3 protein: CASSEYPSGAVGNTIYF

D gene: -
clone size: -
J gene: TRBJ1-1
CDR3 length: 14
V gene: TRBV4-1
CDR3 DNA: TGCGCCAGCAGCCAAGAGTTCAACAGGCCCGAAGCTTTCTTT
CDR3 protein: CASSQEFNRPEAFF

D gene: -
clone size: -
J gene: TRBJ2-1
CDR3 length: 14
V gene: TRBV11-2
CDR3 DNA: TGTGCCAGCAGCTTAGTCCGAGCATGGGAGCCTCAGTTCTTC
CDR3 protein: CASSLVRAWEPQFF

D gene: -
clone size: -
J gene: TRBJ2-7
CDR3 length: 10
V gene: TRBV2
CDR3 DNA: TGTGCCAGCGGGGAGTACGAGCAGTACTTC
CDR3 protein: CASGEYEQYF

D gene: TRBD1
clone size: -
J gene: TRBJ1-2
CDR3 length: 13
V gene: TRBV19
CDR3 DNA: TGTGCCAGTCGAGACAGGGATGGGGATGGCTACACCTTC
CDR3 protein: CASRDRDGDGYTF

D gene: TRBD2
clone size: -
J gene: TRBJ2-1
CDR3 length: 16
V gene: TRBV5-1
CDR3 DNA: TGCGCCAGCAGCTTGCAACGCGGGGGGGCCGGTAATGAGCAGTTCTTC
CDR3 protein: CASSLQRGGAGNEQFF

D gene: -
clone size: -
J gene: TRBJ1-1
CDR3 length: 13
V gene: TRBV4-1
CDR3 DNA: TGCGCCAGCAGCCAAGATAGACAGCGTGAAGCTTTCTTT
CDR3 protein: CASSQDRQREAFF

D gene: TRBD1
clone size: -
J gene: TRBJ1-2
CDR3 length: 17
V gene: TRBV28
CDR3 DNA: TGTGCCAGCAGTTTTGACAGGGCCAAGCGCATCAACTATGGCTACACCTTC
CDR3 protein: CASSFDRAKRINYGYTF

D gene: TRBD1
clone size: many
J gene: TRBJ1-5
CDR3 length: 15
V gene: TRBV25-1
CDR3 DNA: TGTGCCAGCAGTGACTCGACAGGGGTAACACAGCCCCAGCATTTT
CDR3 protein: CASSDSTGVTQPQHF

D gene: TRBD1
clone size: -
J gene: TRBJ1-1
CDR3 length: 15
V gene: TRBV10-1
CDR3 DNA: TGCGCCAGTCTCACGGGACAGGGGTTCGGAACTGAAGCTTTCTTT
CDR3 protein: CASLTGQGFGTEAFF

D gene: TRBD1
clone size: -
J gene: TRBJ2-5
CDR3 length: 15
V gene: TRBV10-3
CDR3 DNA: TGTGCCATCAGTTCCGGGACAGGGGGCTCGAAGACCCAGTACTTC
CDR3 protein: CAISSGTGGSKTQYF

D gene: -
clone size: -
J gene: TRBJ1-3
CDR3 length: 13
V gene: TRBV29-1
CDR3 DNA: TGCAGCGTTGAGGACAGCTCTGGAAACACCATATATTTT
CDR3 protein: CSVEDSSGNTIYF

D gene: TRBD1
clone size: -
J gene: TRBJ1-6
CDR3 length: 15
V gene: TRBV5-1
CDR3 DNA: TGCGCCAGCAGCTTGGGACAGGGGTCGGATTCACCCCTCCACTTT
CDR3 protein: CASSLGQGSDSPLHF

D gene: -
clone size: -
J gene: TRBJ1-1
CDR3 length: 15
V gene: TRBV27
CDR3 DNA: TGTGCCAGCAGCCGACAAATCCAAATGAACACTGAAGCTTTCTTT
CDR3 protein: CASSRQIQMNTEAFF

D gene: TRBD2
clone size: many
J gene: TRBJ2-3
CDR3 length: 17
V gene: TRBV2
CDR3 DNA: TGTGCCAGCAGTATTCCCCCGGGACTAGCGGACACAGATACGCAGTATTTT
CDR3 protein: CASSIPPGLADTDTQYF

D gene: -
clone size: -
J gene: TRBJ2-3
CDR3 length: 13
V gene: TRBV3-1/TRBV3-2
CDR3 DNA: TGTGCCAGCAGCCATGGGGCGAGAGATACGCAGTATTTT
CDR3 protein: CASSHGARDTQYF

D gene: TRBD2
clone size: -
J gene: TRBJ2-7
CDR3 length: 15
V gene: TRBV7-8
CDR3 DNA: TGTGCCAGCAGCCTCGAGCGGGGGGGAACTTACGAGCAGTACTTC
CDR3 protein: CASSLERGGTYEQYF

D gene: -
clone size: -
J gene: TRBJ1-5
CDR3 length: 17
V gene: TRBV6-2/TRBV6-3
CDR3 DNA: TGTGCCAGCAGTTACGGGCAGTTTATTTCCAGCAATCAGCCCCAGCATTTT
CDR3 protein: CASSYGQFISSNQPQHF

D gene: TRBD1
clone size: -
J gene: TRBJ1-6
CDR3 length: 14
V gene: TRBV29-1
CDR3 DNA: TGCAGCGAAGATAAGGACAGGGATAATTCACCCCTCCACTTT
CDR3 protein: CSEDKDRDNSPLHF

D gene: TRBD1
clone size: -
J gene: TRBJ2-7
CDR3 length: 17
V gene: TRBV7-6
CDR3 DNA: TGTGCCAGCAGCTTAGAGGGAACAGGGGTGAATTCCTACGAGCGGTACTTC
CDR3 protein: CASSLEGTGVNSYERYF

D gene: TRBD1
clone size: few
J gene: TRBJ1-4
CDR3 length: 15
V gene: TRBV2
CDR3 DNA: TGTGCCAGCAGACTGAGCGACAGGGGAAATGAAAAACTGTTTTTT
CDR3 protein: CASRLSDRGNEKLFF

D gene: TRBD1
clone size: -
J gene: TRBJ1-5
CDR3 length: 15
V gene: TRBV28
CDR3 DNA: TGTGCCACCTTCACCTCCGGGACAGGGAATCAGCCCCAGCATTTT
CDR3 protein: CATFTSGTGNQPQHF

D gene: -
clone size: -
J gene: TRBJ2-5
CDR3 length: 15
V gene: TRBV5-1
CDR3 DNA: TGCGCCAGCAGCTTGGCCGGGGAGGTCTGGGAGACCCAGTACTTC
CDR3 protein: CASSLAGEVWETQYF

D gene: TRBD1
clone size: -
J gene: TRBJ1-1
CDR3 length: 11
V gene: TRBV6-5
CDR3 DNA: TGTGCCAGCCAGGGGGCCACTGAAGCTTTCTTT
CDR3 protein: CASQGATEAFF

D gene: TRBD1
clone size: once
J gene: TRBJ1-5
CDR3 length: 16
V gene: TRBV30
CDR3 DNA: TGTGCCTGGGGGACAGGGGGACCCTATAGCAATCAGCCCCAGCATTTT
CDR3 protein: CAWGTGGPYSNQPQHF

D gene: TRBD1
clone size: -
J gene: TRBJ1-2
CDR3 length: 14
V gene: TRBV5-6
CDR3 DNA: TGTGCCAGCAGCTTGGTAGGGACAGGGAAGGGCTACACCTTC
CDR3 protein: CASSLVGTGKGYTF

D gene: -
clone size: -
J gene: TRBJ1-5
CDR3 length: 15
V gene: TRBV19
CDR3 DNA: TGTGCCAGTAGCTCCTCCACAGGGCACAATCAGCCCCAGCATTTT
CDR3 protein: CASSSSTGHNQPQHF

D gene: TRBD1
clone size: -
J gene: TRBJ2-4
CDR3 length: 16
V gene: TRBV7-9
CDR3 DNA: TGTGCCAGCAGCTTGGTCACGGGACAGGATAAAAACATTCAGTACTTC
CDR3 protein: CASSLVTGQDKNIQYF

D gene: -
clone size: once
J gene: TRBJ2-7
CDR3 length: 14
V gene: TRBV19
CDR3 DNA: TGTGCCAGTAAAGCAGGAGTTTTTGCGGGCGAGCAGTACTTC
CDR3 protein: CASKAGVFAGEQYF

D gene: TRBD1
clone size: -
J gene: TRBJ2-5
CDR3 length: 14
V gene: TRBV5-1
CDR3 DNA: TGCGCCAGCAGCCAAACAGGGGGCCGGGAGACCCAGTACTTC
CDR3 protein: CASSQTGGRETQYF

D gene: -
clone size: -
J gene: TRBJ1-1
CDR3 length: 14
V gene: TRBV18
CDR3 DNA: TGTGCCAGCTCACCACCTAACGACAGGTATGAAGCTTTCTTT
CDR3 protein: CASSPPNDRYEAFF

D gene: -
clone size: -
J gene: TRBJ2-3
CDR3 length: 15
V gene: TRBV7-9
CDR3 DNA: TGTGCCAGCAGCGACCCGGGCCGGGGAACCCATACGCAGTATTTT
CDR3 protein: CASSDPGRGTHTQYF

D gene: -
clone size: -
J gene: TRBJ2-3
CDR3 length: 15
V gene: TRBV6-5
CDR3 DNA: TGTGCCAGCAGTTACTCGAGGCCTAGCACAGATACGCAGTATTTT
CDR3 protein: CASSYSRPSTDTQYF

D gene: TRBD1
clone size: few
J gene: TRBJ2-3
CDR3 length: 16
V gene: TRBV9
CDR3 DNA: TGTGCCAGCAGCCTCCGGGACAGGGGCCTCACAGATACGCAGTATTTT
CDR3 protein: CASSLRDRGLTDTQYF

D gene: -
clone size: once
J gene: TRBJ2-7
CDR3 length: 14
V gene: TRBV15
CDR3 DNA: TGTGCCACCAGCAGAGATTTGTCAGGGCTCGAGCAGTACTTC
CDR3 protein: CATSRDLSGLEQYF

D gene: TRBD1
clone size: -
J gene: TRBJ1-2
CDR3 length: 12
V gene: TRBV7-9
CDR3 DNA: TGTGCCAGCAGCCAAGACAGGGTTGGGTACACCTTC
CDR3 protein: CASSQDRVGYTF

D gene: TRBD2
clone size: -
J gene: TRBJ2-5
CDR3 length: 16
V gene: TRBV5-4
CDR3 DNA: TGTGCCAGCAGCCCCACACTAGCGGGGGGGCAAGAGACCCAGTACTTC
CDR3 protein: CASSPTLAGGQETQYF

D gene: -
clone size: -
J gene: TRBJ2-3
CDR3 length: 13
V gene: TRBV7-9
CDR3 DNA: TGTGCCAGCAGGCTATCGGGCACAGATACGCAGTATTTT
CDR3 protein: CASRLSGTDTQYF

D gene: -
clone size: -
J gene: TRBJ2-2
CDR3 length: 15
V gene: TRBV9
CDR3 DNA: TGTGCCAGCAGCGTAGTGGGCAGTAACACCGGGGAGCTGTTTTTT
CDR3 protein: CASSVVGSNTGELFF

D gene: -
clone size: -
J gene: TRBJ1-2
CDR3 length: 16
V gene: TRBV24-1
CDR3 DNA: TGTGCCACCAGTGATTTCACGTTCGAGGGAACCTATGGCTACACCTTC
CDR3 protein: CATSDFTFEGTYGYTF

D gene: TRBD2
clone size: -
J gene: TRBJ2-1
CDR3 length: 14
V gene: TRBV10-2
CDR3 DNA: TGCGCCAGCAGTGCTGGCGGGGGGGCGACTGAGCAGTTCTTC
CDR3 protein: CASSAGGGATEQFF